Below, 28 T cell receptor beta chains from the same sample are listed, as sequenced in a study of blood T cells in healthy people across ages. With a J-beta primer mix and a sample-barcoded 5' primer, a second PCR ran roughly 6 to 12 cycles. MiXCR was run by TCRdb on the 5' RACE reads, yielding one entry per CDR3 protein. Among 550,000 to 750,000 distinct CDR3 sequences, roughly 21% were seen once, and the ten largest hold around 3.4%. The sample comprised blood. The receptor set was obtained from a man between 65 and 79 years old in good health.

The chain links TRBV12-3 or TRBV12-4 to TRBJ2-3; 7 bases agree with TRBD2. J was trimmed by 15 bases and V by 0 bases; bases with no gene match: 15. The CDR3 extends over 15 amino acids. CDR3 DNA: TGTGCCAGCAGTTTAGCGGCCCCCTCCGGGACTAATCGTTATTTT. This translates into CASSLAAPSGTNRYF.

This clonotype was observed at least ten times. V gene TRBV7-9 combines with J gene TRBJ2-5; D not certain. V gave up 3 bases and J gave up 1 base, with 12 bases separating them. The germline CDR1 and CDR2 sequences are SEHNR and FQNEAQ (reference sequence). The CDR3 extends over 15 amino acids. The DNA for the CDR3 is TGTGCCAGCAGCTTCAATGGGGTACTCCAAGAGACCCAGTACTTC. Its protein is CASSFNGVLQETQYF. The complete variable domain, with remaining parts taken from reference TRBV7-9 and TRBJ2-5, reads DTGVSQNPRHKITKRGQNVTFRCDPISEHNRLYWYRQTLGQGPEFLTYFQNEAQLEKSRLLSDRFSAERPKGSFSTLEIQRTEQGDSAMYLCASSFNGVLQETQYFGPGTRLLVL.

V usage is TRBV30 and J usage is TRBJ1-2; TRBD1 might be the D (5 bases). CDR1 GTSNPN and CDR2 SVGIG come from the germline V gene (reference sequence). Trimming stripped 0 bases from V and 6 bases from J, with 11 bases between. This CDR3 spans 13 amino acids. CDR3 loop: CAWSVPGVDGYTF. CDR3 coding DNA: TGTGCCTGGAGTGTACCGGGGGTGGATGGCTACACCTTC.

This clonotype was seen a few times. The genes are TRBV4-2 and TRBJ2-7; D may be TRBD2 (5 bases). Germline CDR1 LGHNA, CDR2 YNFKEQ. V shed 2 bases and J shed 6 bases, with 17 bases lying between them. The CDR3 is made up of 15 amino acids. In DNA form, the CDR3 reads TGTGCCAGCAGCCAACCAAATGGGGAGAGTAGCGAGCAGTACTTC. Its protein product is CASSQPNGESSEQYF.

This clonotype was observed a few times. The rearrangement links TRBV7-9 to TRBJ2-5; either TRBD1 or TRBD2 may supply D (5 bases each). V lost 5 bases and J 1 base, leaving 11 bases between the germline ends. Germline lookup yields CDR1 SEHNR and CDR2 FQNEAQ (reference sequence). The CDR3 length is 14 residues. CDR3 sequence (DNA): TGTGCCAGCAGCAAAGGGACCGCCCAAGAGACCCAGTACTTC. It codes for CASSKGTAQETQYF.

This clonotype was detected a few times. In DNA form, the CDR3 reads TGCGCCAGCAGCTTGGCTAGTAGATTCGATGAGCAGTTCTTC. Translation gives CASSLASRFDEQFF. V usage is TRBV5-1 and J usage is TRBJ2-1, with D hard to call. This CDR3 contains 14 residues. V was pared by 0 bases and J by 8 bases, with 12 bases between. Germline assignment: CDR1 SGHRS and CDR2 YFSETQ.

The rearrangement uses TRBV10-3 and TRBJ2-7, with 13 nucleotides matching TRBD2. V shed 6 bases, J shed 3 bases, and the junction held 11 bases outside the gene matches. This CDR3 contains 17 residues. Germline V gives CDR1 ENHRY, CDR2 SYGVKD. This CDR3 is CAISRGLAGEKGYEQYF. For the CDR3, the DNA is TGTGCCATCAGCCGCGGACTAGCGGGAGAGAAAGGCTACGAGCAGTACTTC.

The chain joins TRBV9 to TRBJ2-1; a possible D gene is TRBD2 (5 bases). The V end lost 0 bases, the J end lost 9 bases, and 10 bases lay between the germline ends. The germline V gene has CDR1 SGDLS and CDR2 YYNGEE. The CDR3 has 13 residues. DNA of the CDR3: TGTGCCAGCAGCGTAGCCAGCGGTGGTGAGCAGTTCTTC. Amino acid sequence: CASSVASGGEQFF.

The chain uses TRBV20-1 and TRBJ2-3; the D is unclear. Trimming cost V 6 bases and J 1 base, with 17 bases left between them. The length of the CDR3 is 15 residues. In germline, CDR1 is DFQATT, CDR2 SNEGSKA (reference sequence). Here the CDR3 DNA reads TGCAGTGCCATCCAGGCGGATCTGGGCACAGATACGCAGTATTTT. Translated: CSAIQADLGTDTQYF.

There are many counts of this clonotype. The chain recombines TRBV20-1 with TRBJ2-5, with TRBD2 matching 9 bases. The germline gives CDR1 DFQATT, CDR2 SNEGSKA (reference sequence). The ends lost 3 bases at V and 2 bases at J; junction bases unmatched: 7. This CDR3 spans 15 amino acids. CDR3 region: CSARWGGRVQETQYF. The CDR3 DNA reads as TGCAGTGCTAGGTGGGGCGGGAGGGTTCAAGAGACCCAGTACTTC.

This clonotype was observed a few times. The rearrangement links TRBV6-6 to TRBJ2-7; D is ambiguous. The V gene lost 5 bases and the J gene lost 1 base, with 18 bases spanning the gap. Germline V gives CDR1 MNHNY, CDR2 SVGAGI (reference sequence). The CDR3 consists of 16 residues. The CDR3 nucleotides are TGTGCCAGCAGTAGCCCCGGTGTGGCACCTTCCTACGAGCAGTACTTC. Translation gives CASSSPGVAPSYEQYF.

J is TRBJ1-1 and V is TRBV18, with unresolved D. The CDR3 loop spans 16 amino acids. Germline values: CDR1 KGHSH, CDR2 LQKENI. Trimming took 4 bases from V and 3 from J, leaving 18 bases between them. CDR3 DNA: TGTGCCAGCTCACACCCTTATAGCGGGAAGCACACTGAAGCTTTCTTT. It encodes CASSHPYSGKHTEAFF.

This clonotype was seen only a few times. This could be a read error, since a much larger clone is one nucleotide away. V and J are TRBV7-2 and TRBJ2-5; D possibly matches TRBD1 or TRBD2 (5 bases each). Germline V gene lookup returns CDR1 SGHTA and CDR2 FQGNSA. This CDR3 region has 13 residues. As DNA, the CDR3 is TGTGCCAGCAGCTTCGGACACGGGGAGACCCAGTGCTTC. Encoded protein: CASSFGHGETQCF.

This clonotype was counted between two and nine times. This CDR3 is CASSLTDRITNEKLFF. The CDR3 DNA is TGTGCCAGCAGCTTAACGGACAGGATAACTAATGAAAAACTGTTTTTT. The rearrangement uses TRBV7-9 and TRBJ1-4; 7 bases are shared with TRBD1. Germline V gene data show CDR1 as SEHNR and CDR2 as FQNEAQ (reference sequence). The V gene end was trimmed by 2 bases and the J gene end by 1 base; junction bases not matched to a gene: 4. CDR3 length: 16 residues.

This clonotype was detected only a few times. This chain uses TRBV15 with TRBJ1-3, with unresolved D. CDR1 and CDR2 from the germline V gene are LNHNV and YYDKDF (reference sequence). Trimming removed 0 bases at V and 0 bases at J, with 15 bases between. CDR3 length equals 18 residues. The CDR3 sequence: CATSRDRRQRRSGNTIYF. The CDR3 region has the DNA TGTGCCACCAGCAGAGACAGGAGGCAGCGACGCTCTGGAAACACCATATATTTT.

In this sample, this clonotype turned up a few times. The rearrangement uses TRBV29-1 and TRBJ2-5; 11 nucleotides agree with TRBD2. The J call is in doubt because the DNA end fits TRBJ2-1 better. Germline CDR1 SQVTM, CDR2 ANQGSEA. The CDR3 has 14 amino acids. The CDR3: CSVVAGGMNNEQFF. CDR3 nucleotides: TGCAGCGTAGTAGCGGGAGGGATGAACAATGAGCAGTTCTTC.

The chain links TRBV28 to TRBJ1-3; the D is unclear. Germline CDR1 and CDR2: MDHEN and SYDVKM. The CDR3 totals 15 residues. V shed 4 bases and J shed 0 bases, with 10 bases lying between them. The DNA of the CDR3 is TGTGCCAGCAGTTCCACGGCTAGCTCTGGAAACACCATATATTTT. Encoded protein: CASSSTASSGNTIYF. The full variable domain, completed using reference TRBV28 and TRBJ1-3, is DVKVTQSSRYLVKRTGEKVFLECVQDMDHENMFWYRQDPGLGLRLIYFSYDVKMKEKGDIPEGYSVSREKKERFSLILESASTNQTSMYLCASSSTASSGNTIYFGEGSWLTVV.

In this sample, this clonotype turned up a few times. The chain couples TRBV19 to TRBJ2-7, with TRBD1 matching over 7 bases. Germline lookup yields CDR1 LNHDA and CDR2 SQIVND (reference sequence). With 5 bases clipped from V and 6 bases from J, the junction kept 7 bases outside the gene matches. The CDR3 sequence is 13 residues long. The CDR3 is CASSFRGSTEQYF. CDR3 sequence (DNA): TGTGCCAGTAGTTTCAGGGGGAGTACCGAGCAGTACTTC.

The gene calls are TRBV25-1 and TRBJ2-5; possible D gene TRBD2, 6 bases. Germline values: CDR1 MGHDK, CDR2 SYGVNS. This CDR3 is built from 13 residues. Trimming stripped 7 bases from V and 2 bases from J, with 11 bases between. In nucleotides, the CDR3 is TGTGCCAGCATTAGCGGAGTTCAAGAGACCCAGTACTTC. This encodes CASISGVQETQYF.

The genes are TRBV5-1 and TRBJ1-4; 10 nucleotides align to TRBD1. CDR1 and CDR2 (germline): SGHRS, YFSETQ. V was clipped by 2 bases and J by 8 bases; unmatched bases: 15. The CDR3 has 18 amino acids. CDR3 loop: CASSFFGTDRGQGEKLFF. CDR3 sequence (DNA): TGCGCCAGCAGCTTCTTCGGGACCGACCGGGGACAGGGGGAAAAACTGTTTTTT.

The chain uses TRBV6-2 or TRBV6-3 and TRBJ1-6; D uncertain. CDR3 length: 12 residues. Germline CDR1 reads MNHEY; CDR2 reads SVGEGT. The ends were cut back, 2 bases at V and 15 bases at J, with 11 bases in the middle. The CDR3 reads CASSYQERILHF. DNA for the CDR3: TGTGCCAGCAGTTACCAGGAGAGGATCCTCCACTTT.

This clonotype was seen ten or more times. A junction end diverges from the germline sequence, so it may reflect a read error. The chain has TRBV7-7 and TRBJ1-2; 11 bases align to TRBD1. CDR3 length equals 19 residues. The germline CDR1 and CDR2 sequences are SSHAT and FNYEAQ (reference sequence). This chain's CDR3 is CASSLAAPGQGGMRRGYTF. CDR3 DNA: TGTGCTAGCAGCTTAGCTGCCCCGGGACAGGGGGGGATGAGGAGAGGCTACACCTTC.

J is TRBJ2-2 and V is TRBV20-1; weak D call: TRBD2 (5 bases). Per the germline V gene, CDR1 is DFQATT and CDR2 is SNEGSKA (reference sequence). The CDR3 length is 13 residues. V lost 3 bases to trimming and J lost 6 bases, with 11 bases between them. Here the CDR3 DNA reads TGCAGTGCTAGTAACACAGCGGCCGGGGAGCTGTTTTTT. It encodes CSASNTAAGELFF.

The CDR3 DNA reads TGTGCCAGCAGCCAAGCGGTCAGGGGGAACCAAGAGACCCAGTACTTC. Translating gives CASSQAVRGNQETQYF. The rearrangement uses TRBV4-2 and TRBJ2-5; 7 bases are a match to TRBD1. Germline V gene sequence: CDR1 LGHNA, CDR2 YNFKEQ. J gave up 0 bases and V 1 base, and 5 bases lay outside the gene matches. This CDR3 contains 16 residues.

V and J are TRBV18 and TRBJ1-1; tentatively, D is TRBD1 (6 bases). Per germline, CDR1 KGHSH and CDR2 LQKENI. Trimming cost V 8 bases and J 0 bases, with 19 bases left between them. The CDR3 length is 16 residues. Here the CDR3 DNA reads TGTGCCAGCCTCATAGAGGGGGGCAGACTGAACACTGAAGCTTTCTTT. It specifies CASLIEGGRLNTEAFF.

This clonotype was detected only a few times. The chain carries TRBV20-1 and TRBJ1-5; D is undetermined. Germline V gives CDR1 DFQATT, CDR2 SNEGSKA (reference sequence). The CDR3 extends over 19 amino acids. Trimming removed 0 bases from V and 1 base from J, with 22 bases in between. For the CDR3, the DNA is TGCAGTGCTAGAGATGGTTCCAGGACCCTGGGAGGGAGCAATCAGCCCCAGCATTTT. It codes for CSARDGSRTLGGSNQPQHF.

The CDR3 spells CASKGQGLNEKLFF. For the CDR3, the DNA is TGTGCCAGCAAAGGACAGGGACTTAATGAAAAACTGTTTTTT. This chain connects TRBV2 to TRBJ1-4; 8 nucleotides agree with TRBD1. The germline gives CDR1 SNHLY, CDR2 FYNNEI. The V segment lost 7 bases and the J segment 4 bases; nucleotides outside the gene matches: 5. The CDR3 is 14 residues long.

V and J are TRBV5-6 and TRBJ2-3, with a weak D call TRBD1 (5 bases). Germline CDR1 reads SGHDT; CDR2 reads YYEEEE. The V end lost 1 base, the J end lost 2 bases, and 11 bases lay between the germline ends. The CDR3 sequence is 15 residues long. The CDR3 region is CASSLRQRHTDTQYF. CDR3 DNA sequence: TGTGCCAGCAGCTTGCGACAGAGACACACAGATACGCAGTATTTT.